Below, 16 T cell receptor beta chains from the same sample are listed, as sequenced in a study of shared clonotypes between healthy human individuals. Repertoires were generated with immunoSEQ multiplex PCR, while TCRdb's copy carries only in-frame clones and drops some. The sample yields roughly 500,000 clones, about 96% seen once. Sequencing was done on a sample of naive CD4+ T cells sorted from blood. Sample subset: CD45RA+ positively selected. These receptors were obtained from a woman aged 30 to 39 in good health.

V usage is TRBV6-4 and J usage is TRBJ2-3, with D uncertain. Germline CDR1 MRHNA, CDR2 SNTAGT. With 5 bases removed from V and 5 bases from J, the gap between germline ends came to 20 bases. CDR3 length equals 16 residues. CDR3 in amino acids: CASSPSTRNGEDTQYF. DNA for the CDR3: TGTGCCAGCAGTCCTTCGACCCGGAATGGGGAAGATACGCAGTATTTT.

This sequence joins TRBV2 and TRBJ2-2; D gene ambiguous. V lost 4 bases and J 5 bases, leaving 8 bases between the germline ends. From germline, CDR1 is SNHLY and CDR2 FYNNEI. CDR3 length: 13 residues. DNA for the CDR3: TGTGCCAGCAGTGCTACCCGAACCGGGGAGCTGTTTTTT. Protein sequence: CASSATRTGELFF.

CDR3: CASSSNKRTSGSYEQYF. CDR3 coding DNA: TGTGCCAGCAGTTCCAACAAGAGGACTAGCGGCTCCTACGAGCAGTACTTC. V gene TRBV28 combines with J gene TRBJ2-7, with 10 bases identical to TRBD2. V gave up 4 bases and J gave up 0 bases; unmatched junction bases: 9. Germline values: CDR1 MDHEN, CDR2 SYDVKM. The CDR3 extends over 17 amino acids.

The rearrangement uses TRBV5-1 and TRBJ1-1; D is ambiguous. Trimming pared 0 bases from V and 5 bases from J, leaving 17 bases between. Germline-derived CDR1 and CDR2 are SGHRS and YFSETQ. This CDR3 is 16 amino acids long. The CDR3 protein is CASSLVRLGRRTEAFF. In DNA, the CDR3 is TGCGCCAGCAGCTTGGTTAGGTTAGGGAGGCGAACTGAAGCTTTCTTT.

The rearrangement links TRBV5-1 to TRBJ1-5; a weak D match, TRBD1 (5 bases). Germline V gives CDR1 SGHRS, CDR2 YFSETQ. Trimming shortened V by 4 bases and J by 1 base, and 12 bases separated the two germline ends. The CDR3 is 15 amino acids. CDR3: CASSPGAFSNQPQHF. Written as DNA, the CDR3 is TGCGCCAGCAGCCCTGGGGCCTTCAGCAATCAGCCCCAGCATTTT.

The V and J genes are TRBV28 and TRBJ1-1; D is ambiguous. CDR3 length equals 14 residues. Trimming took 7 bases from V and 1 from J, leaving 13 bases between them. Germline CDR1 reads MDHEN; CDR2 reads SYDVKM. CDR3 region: CASTQWRRNTEAFF. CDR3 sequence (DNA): TGTGCCAGCACCCAGTGGCGGCGGAACACTGAAGCTTTCTTT.

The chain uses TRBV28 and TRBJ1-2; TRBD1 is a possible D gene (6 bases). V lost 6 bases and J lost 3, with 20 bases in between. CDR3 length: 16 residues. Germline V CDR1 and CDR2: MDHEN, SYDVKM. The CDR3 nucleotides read TGTGCCAGCAGCTCCGCGTCGGGACCAGGGGACTATGGCTACACCTTC. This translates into CASSSASGPGDYGYTF.

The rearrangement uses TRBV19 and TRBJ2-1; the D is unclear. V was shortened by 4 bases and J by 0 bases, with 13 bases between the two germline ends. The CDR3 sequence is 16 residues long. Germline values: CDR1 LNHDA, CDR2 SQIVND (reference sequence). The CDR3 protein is CASSKQYSSSYNEQFF. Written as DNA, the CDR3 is TGTGCCAGTAGTAAACAATACTCGAGCTCCTACAATGAGCAGTTCTTC.

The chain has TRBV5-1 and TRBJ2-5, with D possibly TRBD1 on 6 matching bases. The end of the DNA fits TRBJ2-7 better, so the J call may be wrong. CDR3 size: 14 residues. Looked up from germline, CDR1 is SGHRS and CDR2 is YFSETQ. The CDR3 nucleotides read TGCGCCAGCAACACAGGGCCAGGAGCCTACGAGCAGTACTTC. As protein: CASNTGPGAYEQYF.

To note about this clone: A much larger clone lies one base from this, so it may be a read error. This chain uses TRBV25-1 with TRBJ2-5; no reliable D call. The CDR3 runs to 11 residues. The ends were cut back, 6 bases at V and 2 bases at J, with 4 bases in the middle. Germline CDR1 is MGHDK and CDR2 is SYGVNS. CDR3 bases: TGTGCCAGCAGCTTTCAAGAGACCCAGTACTTC. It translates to CASSFQETQYF.

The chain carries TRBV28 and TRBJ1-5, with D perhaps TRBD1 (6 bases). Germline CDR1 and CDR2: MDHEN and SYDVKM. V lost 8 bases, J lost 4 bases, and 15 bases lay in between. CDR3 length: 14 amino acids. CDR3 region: CASLAGAPNQPQHF. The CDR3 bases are TGTGCCAGCCTCGCGGGGGCCCCAAATCAGCCCCAGCATTTT.

The CDR3 sequence: CASSYSRGANYGYTF. Written as DNA, the CDR3 is TGTGCCAGCAGTTACTCGAGGGGGGCTAACTATGGCTACACCTTC. This chain links TRBV6-5 with TRBJ1-2; perhaps TRBD1 as D (6 bases). Germline CDR1 reads MNHEY; CDR2 reads SVGAGI. There are 15 residues in the CDR3. Trimming took off 0 bases at V and 0 bases at J, with 8 bases between the two ends.

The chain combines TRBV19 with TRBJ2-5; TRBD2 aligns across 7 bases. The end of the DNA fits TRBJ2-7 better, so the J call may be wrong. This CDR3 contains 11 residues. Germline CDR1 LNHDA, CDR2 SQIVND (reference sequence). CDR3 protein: CASRQRGEQYF. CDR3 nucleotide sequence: TGTGCCAGTAGACAGCGGGGCGAGCAGTACTTC.

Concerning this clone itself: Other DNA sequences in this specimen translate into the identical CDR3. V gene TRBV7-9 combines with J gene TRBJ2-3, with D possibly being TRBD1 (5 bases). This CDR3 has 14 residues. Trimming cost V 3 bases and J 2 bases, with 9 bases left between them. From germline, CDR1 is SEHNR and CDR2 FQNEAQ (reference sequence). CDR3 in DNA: TGTGCCAGCAGCTTGGGGCAGAACACAGATACGCAGTATTTT. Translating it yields CASSLGQNTDTQYF.

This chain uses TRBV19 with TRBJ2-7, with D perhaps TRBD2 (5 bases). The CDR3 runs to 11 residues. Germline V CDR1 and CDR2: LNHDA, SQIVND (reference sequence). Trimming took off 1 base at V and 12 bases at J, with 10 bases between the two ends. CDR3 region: CASSIAGMWYF. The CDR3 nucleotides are TGTGCCAGTAGTATAGCGGGGATGTGGTACTTC.

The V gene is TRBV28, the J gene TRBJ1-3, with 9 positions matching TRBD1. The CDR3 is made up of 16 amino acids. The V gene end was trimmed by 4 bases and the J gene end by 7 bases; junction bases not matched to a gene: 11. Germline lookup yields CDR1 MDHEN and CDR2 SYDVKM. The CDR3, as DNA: TGTGCCAGCAGTTGGGGCGGGACAGGGACGCGGAACACCATATATTTT. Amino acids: CASSWGGTGTRNTIYF.